Detailed here is one T cell receptor (beta chain). Its antigen is not known. This record belongs to a study of CD8 T cells in ankylosing spondylitis. Study-level points and caveats: Disease-linked clones reportedly concentrated significantly in matched ankylosing spondylitis synovial fluid. Ankylosing spondylitis blood seemed to carry a telltale TCR beta motif made of fewer than 10 highly homologous variants.

In TCRdb, the 5' RACE reads were re-called with MiXCR into one record per CDR3 protein. The data show 650,000 to 800,000 distinct CDR3 sequences, over 15% seen once. The sequenced sample was blood, either unsorted or a sorted T cell fraction (not recorded which). The TCR originated in a male donor with ankylosing spondylitis.

CDR3: CASSHRTGGKETQYF. CDR3 nucleotides: TGCGCCAGCAGCCATAGGACAGGGGGAAAGGAGACCCAGTACTTC. This sequence joins TRBV4-1 and TRBJ2-5; TRBD1 agrees at 10 bases. V shed 3 bases, J shed 5 bases, and the junction held 6 bases outside the gene matches. The CDR3 consists of 15 residues. Germline V CDR1 and CDR2: MGHRA, YSYEKL.